The rows below give T cell receptor beta chains drawn from one sample of a study of T cells in tuberculosis. Some clones are missing from TCRdb's copy, which holds only in-frame ones; the method was immunoSEQ multiplex PCR. The table records 45,000 or so clones, around 95% of them present only once. Sequencing used PBMCs. Receptors originate from a donor aged 5-35 years with latent tuberculosis or without tuberculosis infection. The CDR3 runs from the conserved cysteine through the conserved F or W. Fields, in order: J gene, V gene, clone size, D gene, CDR3 DNA, CDR3 protein. A D gene is named only where the DNA matches it firmly. Size is stated for part of the rows, as once, few or many counts, or as a class when the clone is expanded.

>TRBJ1-2|TRBV19|.|.
TGTGCCAGTAGTGCCAGGGGTCCTCTTTATGGCTACACCTTC
CASSARGPLYGYTF
>TRBJ2-3|TRBV6-1|.|TRBD2
TGTGCCAGCAGTGCTAGCGGCGGCTACACAGATACGCAGTATTTT
CASSASGGYTDTQYF
>TRBJ1-4|TRBV18|.|.
TGTGCCAGCTCACCATGGAGAGCCGACAGAACTAATGAAAAACTGTTTTTT
CASSPWRADRTNEKLFF
>TRBJ1-3|TRBV5-8|once|.
TGTGCCAGCAGCTCGGAAGGGGTTGGAAACACCATATATTTT
CASSSEGVGNTIYF
>TRBJ2-1|TRBV27|.|.
TGTGCCAGCAGTCCCCCCAGGGTCCTGTCCTACAATGAGCAGTTCTTC
CASSPPRVLSYNEQFF
>TRBJ2-3|TRBV9|once|.
TGTGCCAGCAGCGTACGGGACTGGACAGATACGCAGTATTTT
CASSVRDWTDTQYF
>TRBJ1-3|TRBV6-5|.|.
TGTGCCAGCAGTGGAGGACTCGGAGGAAACACCATATATTTT
CASSGGLGGNTIYF
>TRBJ2-2|TRBV29-1|.|.
TGCAGCGTTGTAGCTACGACAGGCGGGGAGCTGTTTTTT
CSVVATTGGELFF
>TRBJ2-7|TRBV28|.|.
TGTGCCAGCAGTTCCGCGACAGTGCCCTACGAGCAGTACTTC
CASSSATVPYEQYF
>TRBJ2-3|TRBV18|.|TRBD2
TGTGCCAGCTCACCACAGCGGGATACAGATACGCAGTATTTT
CASSPQRDTDTQYF
>TRBJ2-3|TRBV5-6|.|.
TGTGCCAGCAACCTAAGAACCACAGATACGCAGTATTTT
CASNLRTTDTQYF
>TRBJ1-3|TRBV5-5|.|TRBD1
TGTGCCAGCAGCGCAGGGGGTTCGGGAAACACCATATATTTT
CASSAGGSGNTIYF
>TRBJ2-3|TRBV7-9|.|.
TGTGCCAGCTTCACGGGGGCAGATACGCAGTATTTT
CASFTGADTQYF
>TRBJ2-1|TRBV29-1|.|.
TGCAGCGTTGTCGTCAGGTACCGGGACTGGGTGGAAAGGATATACAATGAGCAGTTCTTC
CSVVVRYRDWVERIYNEQFF
>TRBJ2-3|TRBV7-2|once|TRBD2
TGTGCCAGCAGTTCGGTCGGGGGGGCTCAGGGATGGGCGCAGTATTTT
CASSSVGGAQGWAQYF
>TRBJ2-7|TRBV7-2|once|TRBD1
TGTGCCAGCAAGACGACAGGGCTCACTGCCGAGCAGTACTTC
CASKTTGLTAEQYF
>TRBJ1-2|TRBV11-2|.|TRBD1
TGTGCCAGCAGCTTAGTTGGACAGGGGTATGGCTACACCTTC
CASSLVGQGYGYTF
>TRBJ2-1|TRBV25-1|.|TRBD2
TGTGCCAGCAGTGCCCGGACTAGCGGGGGGTACGATGAGCAGTTCTTC
CASSARTSGGYDEQFF
>TRBJ1-1|TRBV2|.|.
TGTGCCAGCAGTGATCTATTTCGCACTGAAGCTTTCTTT
CASSDLFRTEAFF
>TRBJ1-2|TRBV6-1|.|TRBD1
TGTGCCAGCAGCGGGACAGGTCTTACTAACTATGGCTACACCTTC
CASSGTGLTNYGYTF
>TRBJ2-4|TRBV7-2|.|TRBD1
TGTGCCAGCAGCCCCCGAACAAACAGGGGCTTAGCCAAAAACATTCAGTACTTC
CASSPRTNRGLAKNIQYF
>TRBJ1-1|TRBV9|.|.
TGTGCCAGCAGCGGCCCGGGAGAGAACACTGAAGCTTTCTTT
CASSGPGENTEAFF
>TRBJ1-2|TRBV10-2|.|.
TGCGCCAGCAGTGGGCAGGGATGGTTTGGCTACACCTTC
CASSGQGWFGYTF
>TRBJ1-2|TRBV4-3|.|.
TGCGCCAGCAGCCAAGATTCCCAGGGGTTTGTCTACACCTTC
CASSQDSQGFVYTF
>TRBJ2-1|TRBV5-1|.|TRBD1
TGCGCCAGCAGCTTCGAAGTCGGGACAGGCCGGAGCTCCTACAATGAGCAGTTCTTC
CASSFEVGTGRSSYNEQFF
>TRBJ2-7|TRBV6-5|once|TRBD2
TGTGCCAGCAGTTCGTTCGGGGGGGGGCTCGAGCAGTACTTC
CASSSFGGGLEQYF
>TRBJ2-3|TRBV30|.|TRBD1
TGTGCCTGGAGTGTAGGGGGCAGCACAGATACGCAGTATTTT
CAWSVGGSTDTQYF
>TRBJ2-7|TRBV25-1|.|TRBD1
TGTGCCAGCAGTCCCTGGGACAGGGGGTTTGGAGACGAGCAGTACTTC
CASSPWDRGFGDEQYF
>TRBJ2-2|TRBV18|.|.
TGTGCCAGCTCACCCTTACAGGGGAACACCGGGGAGCTGTTTTTT
CASSPLQGNTGELFF
>TRBJ1-2|TRBV19|.|.
TGTGCCAGTAGTATAGACATCGGAGCGGGGCATCAGAACGGCTACACCTTC
CASSIDIGAGHQNGYTF
>TRBJ2-1|TRBV5-6|.|TRBD2
TGTGCCAGCAGCTTGCGGACTAGCGGATACAATGAGCAGTTCTTC
CASSLRTSGYNEQFF
>TRBJ1-2|TRBV7-9|.|.
TGTGCCAGCAGCCCCCATCGGGGGGCTAACTATGGCTACACCTTC
CASSPHRGANYGYTF
>TRBJ1-5|TRBV7-2|.|.
TGTGCCAGCAGCTTAGAGATGGTGACAGAGCAGCCCCAGCATTTT
CASSLEMVTEQPQHF
>TRBJ2-2|TRBV4-2|once|TRBD2
TGTGCCAGCAGCCAACCGGGGGAGGGCCTCACCGGGGAGCTGTTTTTT
CASSQPGEGLTGELFF
>TRBJ2-1|TRBV15|.|.
TGTGCCACCAGCAGTCACAGGAGCTCCTACAATGAGCAGTTCTTC
CATSSHRSSYNEQFF
>TRBJ1-4|TRBV6-6|.|TRBD1
TGTGCCAGCACTATAAAGGGGGCGGGGCGGAATGAAAAACTGTTTTTT
CASTIKGAGRNEKLFF
>TRBJ2-7|TRBV6-1|.|.
TGTGCCAGCAGTGTATCAGGTTACGAGCAGTACTTC
CASSVSGYEQYF
>TRBJ1-1|TRBV6-1|once|.
TGTGCCAGCAGTGAAGGGACTAGAAGGGAAGCTTTCTTT
CASSEGTRREAFF
>TRBJ1-2|TRBV7-2|.|TRBD1
TGTGCCAGCAGCTTAGGGACAGGGGGCGCCCATGGCTACACCTTC
CASSLGTGGAHGYTF
>TRBJ2-5|TRBV7-9|once|TRBD2
TGTGCCAGCAGCTCCGGGACTAGAGAGACCCAGTACTTC
CASSSGTRETQYF
>TRBJ1-3|TRBV28|.|.
TGTGCCAGCAGTCCTAGGCCGCGAAGAGGAAACACCATATATTTT
CASSPRPRRGNTIYF
>TRBJ1-1|TRBV9|.|.
TGTGCCAGCAGCGAAGAGATGAACACTGAAGCTTTCTTT
CASSEEMNTEAFF
>TRBJ2-4|TRBV27|.|TRBD1
TGTGCCAGCAGGGGACAGAGCCTAGCCAAAAACATTCAGTACTTC
CASRGQSLAKNIQYF
>TRBJ1-2|TRBV11-2|.|.
TGTGCCAGCAGCCCGGGGGTGGGCAGGGCGAGTTATGGCTACACCTTC
CASSPGVGRASYGYTF
>TRBJ2-1|TRBV7-3|.|.
TGTGCCAGCAGCCCCGGGACTCAATACAATGAGCAGTTCTTC
CASSPGTQYNEQFF
>TRBJ1-3|TRBV5-4|once|TRBD1
TGTGCCAGCAGCTTGGGACAGGGAAGAAACACCATATATTTT
CASSLGQGRNTIYF
>TRBJ1-3|TRBV5-1|once|.
TGCGCCAGCACACCGGATCAGGGAACTGGAAACACCATATATTTT
CASTPDQGTGNTIYF